This T cell receptor beta chain was identified in a study of T cells in Graves' hyperthyroidism and ophthalmopathy. Template material for amplifying TCR beta CDR3 regions consisted of RNA transcripts. TCR CDR3 underwent first-round RT-PCR with the HTBI primer set. TCRdb re-analysed the multiplex PCR reads in MiXCR, keeping a single row per CDR3 protein. The data show more than 500,000 distinct CDR3 sequences, roughly 15% seen once. The table lists this clonotype with many counts. The CDR3 spans 18 residues. Germline V gene lookup returns CDR1 SGHTA and CDR2 FQGNSA. V gave up 0 bases and J gave up 4 bases; unmatched junction bases: 10. Subjects aged 18 to 65 presented with newly diagnosed hyperthyroidism of less than 2 months' duration.

This receptor was obtained from a woman between 35 and 50 years old with Graves' hyperthyroidism. The chain has TRBV7-2 and TRBJ2-3; 10 bases are a match to TRBD2. Sequencing was performed on blood. The CDR3 loop reads CASSLAGASGRASDTQYF. Here the CDR3 DNA reads TGTGCCAGCAGCTTAGCGGGGGCTAGCGGGAGAGCTTCAGATACGCAGTATTTT.